This entry describes one T cell receptor beta chain. The antigen remains unidentified. Roughly 210 ng DNA, 30,000 or so T cell genomes, went into each sorted-subset replicate PCR. The repertoire was sequenced with immunoSEQ multiplex PCR; TCRdb's copy has only in-frame clones and lacks some. The sample holds a few million clones, around nine tenths seen once. The data are from a study of shared clonotypes between healthy human individuals. General study points: Naive CD4 clonotypes overlapped across a few donors at roughly 5.1%. Memory subsets had estimated richness that was generally smaller than that of naive subsets.

This CDR3 comprises 13 residues. Germline V CDR1 and CDR2: MGHDK, SYGVNS. V was pared by 8 bases and J by 4 bases, with 14 bases between. The chain recombines TRBV25-1 with TRBJ2-5, with D possibly matching TRBD1 (6 bases). The sequence came from a young man in good health. Sequencing was done on a sample of naive CD4+ T cells sorted from blood. Subset given: CD45RA+ positively selected. This chain's CDR3 is CASHTTGTETQYF. In DNA form, the CDR3 reads TGTGCCAGCCACACAACAGGGACAGAGACCCAGTACTTC.